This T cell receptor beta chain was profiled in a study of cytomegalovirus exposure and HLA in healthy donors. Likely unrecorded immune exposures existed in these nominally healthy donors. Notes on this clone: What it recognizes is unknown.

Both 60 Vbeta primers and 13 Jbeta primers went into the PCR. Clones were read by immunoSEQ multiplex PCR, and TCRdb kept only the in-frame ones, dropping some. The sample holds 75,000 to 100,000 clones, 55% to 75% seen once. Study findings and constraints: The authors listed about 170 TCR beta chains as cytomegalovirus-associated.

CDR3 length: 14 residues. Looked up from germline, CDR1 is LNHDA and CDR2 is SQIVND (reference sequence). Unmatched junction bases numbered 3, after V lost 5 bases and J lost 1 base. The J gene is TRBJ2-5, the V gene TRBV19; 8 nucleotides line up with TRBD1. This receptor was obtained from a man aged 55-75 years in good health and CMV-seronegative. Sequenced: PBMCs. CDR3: CASSADRVQETQYF. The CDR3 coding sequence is TGTGCCAGTAGTGCGGACAGGGTCCAAGAGACCCAGTACTTC.